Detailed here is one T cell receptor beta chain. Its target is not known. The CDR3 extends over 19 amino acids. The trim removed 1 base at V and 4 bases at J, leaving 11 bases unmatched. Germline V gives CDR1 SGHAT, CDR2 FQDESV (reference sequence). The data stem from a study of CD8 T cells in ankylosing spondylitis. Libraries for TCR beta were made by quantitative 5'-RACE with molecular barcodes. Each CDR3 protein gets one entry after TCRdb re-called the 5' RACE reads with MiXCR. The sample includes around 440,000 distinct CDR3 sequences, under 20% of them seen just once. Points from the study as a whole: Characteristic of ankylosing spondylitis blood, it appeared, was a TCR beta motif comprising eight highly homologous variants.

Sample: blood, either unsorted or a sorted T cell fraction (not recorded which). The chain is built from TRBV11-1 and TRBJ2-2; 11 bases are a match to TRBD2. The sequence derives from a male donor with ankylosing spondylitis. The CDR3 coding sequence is TGTGCCAGCAGCTTAGTAGCGGGGGGGCCTTTCAGGTCCACCGGGGAGCTGTTTTTT. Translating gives CASSLVAGGPFRSTGELFF.